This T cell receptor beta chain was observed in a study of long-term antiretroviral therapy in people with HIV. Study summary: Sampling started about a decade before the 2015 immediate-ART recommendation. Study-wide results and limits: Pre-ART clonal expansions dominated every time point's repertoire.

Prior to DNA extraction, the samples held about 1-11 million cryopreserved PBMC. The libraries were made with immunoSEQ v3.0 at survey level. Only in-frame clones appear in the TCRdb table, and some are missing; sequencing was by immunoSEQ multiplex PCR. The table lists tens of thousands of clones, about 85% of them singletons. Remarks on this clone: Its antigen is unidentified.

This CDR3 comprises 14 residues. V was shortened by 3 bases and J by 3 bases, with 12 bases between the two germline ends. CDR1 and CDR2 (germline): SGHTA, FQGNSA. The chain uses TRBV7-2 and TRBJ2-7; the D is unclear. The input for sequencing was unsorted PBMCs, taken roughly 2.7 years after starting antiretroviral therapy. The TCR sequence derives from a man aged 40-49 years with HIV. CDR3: CASSFPGGHYEQYF. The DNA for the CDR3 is TGTGCCAGCAGCTTCCCCGGTGGGCACTACGAGCAGTACTTC.